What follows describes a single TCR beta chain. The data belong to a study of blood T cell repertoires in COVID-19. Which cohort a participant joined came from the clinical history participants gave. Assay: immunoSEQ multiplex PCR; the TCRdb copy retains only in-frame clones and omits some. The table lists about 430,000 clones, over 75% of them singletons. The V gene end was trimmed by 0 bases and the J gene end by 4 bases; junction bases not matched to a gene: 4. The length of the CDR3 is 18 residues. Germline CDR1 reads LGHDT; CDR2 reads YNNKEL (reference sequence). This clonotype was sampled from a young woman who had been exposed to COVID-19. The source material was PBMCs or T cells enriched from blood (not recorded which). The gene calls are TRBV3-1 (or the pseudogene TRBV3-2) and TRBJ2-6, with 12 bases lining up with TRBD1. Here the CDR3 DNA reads TGTGCCAGCAGCCAAGAGGGACAGGGGGCTTTGGGGGCCAACGTCCTGACTTTC. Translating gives CASSQEGQGALGANVLTF.